This TCR beta chain was retrieved from a study of glioma-infiltrating T cells after dendritic cell vaccination. The wider study: Samples are from glioblastoma patients in Phase I and II dendritic cell vaccine trials. Monocyte-derived dendritic cells, cultured less than 9 days with IL-4 and GM-CSF, were pulsed with autologous tumor lysate.

The immunoSEQ assay amplified TCRB CDR3 from up to roughly 2 ug DNA. The primer mix had 60 V beta and 13 J beta primers. Repertoires were generated with immunoSEQ multiplex PCR, while TCRdb's copy carries only in-frame clones and drops some. The sample yields tens of thousands of clones, 65% to 90% seen once. Sequenced here: blood, sampled before dendritic cell vaccination. This TCR was sampled from a human donor with glioblastoma.

Here the CDR3 DNA reads TGTGCCAGTAGTACAGAGAGCTCCTATAATTCACCCCTCCACTTT. Protein: CASSTESSYNSPLHF. The chain uses TRBV19 and TRBJ1-6, with unresolved D. V was shortened by 4 bases and J by 0 bases, with 7 bases between the two germline ends. Germline CDR1 reads LNHDA; CDR2 reads SQIVND (reference sequence). This CDR3 has 15 amino acids.